What follows is one T cell receptor beta chain and its context. Its antigen is currently unknown. PCR involved 60 Vbeta and 13 Jbeta primers. Sequenced by immunoSEQ multiplex PCR; TCRdb stores in-frame clones only, minus some. The sample lists 150,000 to 200,000 clones, about 70% occurring once. This sample stems from a study of cytomegalovirus exposure and HLA in healthy donors. General study findings and limits: Researchers catalogued about 150 TCR beta chains as cytomegalovirus-associated. Productive status was seen about 87% or about 30% of the time for most TCR beta V segments in an earlier analysis.

Looked up from germline, CDR1 is MDHEN and CDR2 is SYDVKM. Trimming pared 8 bases from V and 4 bases from J, leaving 11 bases between. The CDR3 length is 12 residues. The V call is TRBV28, the J call TRBJ1-2; D possibly corresponds to TRBD1 (6 bases). This TCR came from a male donor in good health and CMV-seronegative. Sequenced input: PBMCs. DNA of the CDR3: TGTGCCAGCTTAAAGGGGGTCTATGGCTACACCTTC. Protein product: CASLKGVYGYTF.